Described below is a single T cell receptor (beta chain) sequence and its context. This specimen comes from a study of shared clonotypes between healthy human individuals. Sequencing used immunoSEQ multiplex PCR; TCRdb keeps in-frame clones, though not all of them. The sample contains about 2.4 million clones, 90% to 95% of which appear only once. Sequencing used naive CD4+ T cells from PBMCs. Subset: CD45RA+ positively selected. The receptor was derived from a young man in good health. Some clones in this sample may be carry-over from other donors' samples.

The CDR3 loop reads CASSVRDRYEQYF. The CDR3, as DNA: TGTGCCAGCAGTGTCCGGGACAGGTACGAGCAGTACTTC. The chain joins TRBV6-1 to TRBJ2-7; 8 bases match TRBD1. CDR3 size: 13 residues. The germline CDR1 and CDR2 sequences are MNHNS and SASEGT. Losses at the gene ends were 4 bases for V and 4 bases for J; bases not matched to a gene: 3.